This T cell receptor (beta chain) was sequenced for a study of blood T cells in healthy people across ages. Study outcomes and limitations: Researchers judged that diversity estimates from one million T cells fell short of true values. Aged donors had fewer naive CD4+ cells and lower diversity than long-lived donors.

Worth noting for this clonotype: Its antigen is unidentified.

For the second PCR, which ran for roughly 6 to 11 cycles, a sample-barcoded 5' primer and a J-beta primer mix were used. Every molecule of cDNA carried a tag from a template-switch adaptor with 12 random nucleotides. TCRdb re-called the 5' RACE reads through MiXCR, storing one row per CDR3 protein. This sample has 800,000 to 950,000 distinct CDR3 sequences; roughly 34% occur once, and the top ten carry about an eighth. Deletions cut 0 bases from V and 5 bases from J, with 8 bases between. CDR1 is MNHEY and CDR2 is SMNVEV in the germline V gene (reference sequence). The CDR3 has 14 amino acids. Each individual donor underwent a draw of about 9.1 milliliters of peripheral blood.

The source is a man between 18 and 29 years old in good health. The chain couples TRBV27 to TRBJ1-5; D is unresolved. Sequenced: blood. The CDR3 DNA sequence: TGTGCCAGCAGTTTATCCCTCCTGGATCAGCCCCAGCATTTT. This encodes CASSLSLLDQPQHF.